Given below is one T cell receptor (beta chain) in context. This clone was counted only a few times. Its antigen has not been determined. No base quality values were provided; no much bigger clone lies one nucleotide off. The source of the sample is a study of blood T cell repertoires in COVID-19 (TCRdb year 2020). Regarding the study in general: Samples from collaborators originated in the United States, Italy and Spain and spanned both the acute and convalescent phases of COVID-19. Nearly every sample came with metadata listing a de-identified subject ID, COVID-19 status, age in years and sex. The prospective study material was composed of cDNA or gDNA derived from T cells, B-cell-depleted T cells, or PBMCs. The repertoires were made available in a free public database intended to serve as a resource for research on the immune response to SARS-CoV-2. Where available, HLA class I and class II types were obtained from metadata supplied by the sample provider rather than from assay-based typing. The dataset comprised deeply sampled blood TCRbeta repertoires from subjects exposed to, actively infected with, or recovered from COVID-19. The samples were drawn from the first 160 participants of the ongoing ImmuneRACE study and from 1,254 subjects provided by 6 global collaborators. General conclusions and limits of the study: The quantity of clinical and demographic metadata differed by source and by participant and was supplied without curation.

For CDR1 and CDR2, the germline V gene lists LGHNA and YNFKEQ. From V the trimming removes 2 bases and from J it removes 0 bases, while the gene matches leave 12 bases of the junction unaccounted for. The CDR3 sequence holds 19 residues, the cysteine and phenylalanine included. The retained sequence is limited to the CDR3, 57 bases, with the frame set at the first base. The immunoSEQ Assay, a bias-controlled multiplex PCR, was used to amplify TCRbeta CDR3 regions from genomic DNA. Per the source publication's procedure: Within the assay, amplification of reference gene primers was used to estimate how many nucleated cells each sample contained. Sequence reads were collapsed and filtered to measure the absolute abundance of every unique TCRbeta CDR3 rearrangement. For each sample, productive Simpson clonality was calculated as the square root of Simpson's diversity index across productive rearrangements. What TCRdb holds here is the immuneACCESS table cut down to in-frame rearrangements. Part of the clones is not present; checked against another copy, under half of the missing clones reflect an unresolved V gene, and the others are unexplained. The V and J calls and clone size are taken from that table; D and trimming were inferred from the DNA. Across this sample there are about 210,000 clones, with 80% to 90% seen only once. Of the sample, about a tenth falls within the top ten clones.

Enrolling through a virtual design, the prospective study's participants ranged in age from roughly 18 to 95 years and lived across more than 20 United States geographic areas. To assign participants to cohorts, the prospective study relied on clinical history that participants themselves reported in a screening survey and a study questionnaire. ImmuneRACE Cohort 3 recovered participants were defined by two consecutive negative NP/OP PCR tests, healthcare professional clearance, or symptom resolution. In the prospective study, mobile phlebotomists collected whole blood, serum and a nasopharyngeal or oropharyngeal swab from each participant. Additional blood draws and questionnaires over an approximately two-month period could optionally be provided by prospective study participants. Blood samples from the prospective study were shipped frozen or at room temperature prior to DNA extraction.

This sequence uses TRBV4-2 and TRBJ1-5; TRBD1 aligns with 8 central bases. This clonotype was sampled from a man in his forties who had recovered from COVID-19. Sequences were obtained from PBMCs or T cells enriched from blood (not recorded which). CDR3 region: CASSQLFPGTGYSNQPQHF. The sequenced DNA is TGTGCCAGCAGCCAATTATTTCCCGGGACAGGTTATAGCAATCAGCCCCAGCATTTT.